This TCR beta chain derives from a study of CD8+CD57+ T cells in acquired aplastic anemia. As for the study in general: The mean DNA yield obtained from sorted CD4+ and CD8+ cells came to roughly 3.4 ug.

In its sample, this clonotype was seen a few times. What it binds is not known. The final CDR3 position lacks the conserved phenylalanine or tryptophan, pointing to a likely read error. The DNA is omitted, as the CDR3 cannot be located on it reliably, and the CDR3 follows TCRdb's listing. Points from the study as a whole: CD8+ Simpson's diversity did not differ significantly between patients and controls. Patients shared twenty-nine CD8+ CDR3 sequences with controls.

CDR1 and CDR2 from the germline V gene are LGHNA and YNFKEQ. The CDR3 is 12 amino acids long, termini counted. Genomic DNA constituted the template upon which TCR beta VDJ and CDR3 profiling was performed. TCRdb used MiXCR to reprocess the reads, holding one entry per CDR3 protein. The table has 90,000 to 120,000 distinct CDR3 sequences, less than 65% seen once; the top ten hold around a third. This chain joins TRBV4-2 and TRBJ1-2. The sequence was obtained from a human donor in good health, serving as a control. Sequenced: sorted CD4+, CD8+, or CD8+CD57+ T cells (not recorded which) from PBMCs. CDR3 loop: CASSQDHREAPV.